These 8 T cell receptor beta chains originate from one sample sequenced in a study of blood T cells in healthy people across ages. A J-beta primer mix and a sample-barcoded 5' primer were used in a second PCR of roughly 6 to 12 cycles. Via MiXCR, TCRdb re-called the 5' RACE reads, giving one row per CDR3 protein. Of 450,000 to 700,000 distinct CDR3 sequences in the sample, approximately 27% were seen once. The sample taken for sequencing was blood. These receptor sequences come from a woman in her 70s in good health.

The CDR3 is CASSLLSGGADTQYF. The CDR3 DNA reads as TGTGCCAGCAGCTTATTATCGGGGGGCGCCGATACGCAGTATTTT. The V call is TRBV7-9, the J call TRBJ2-3, with D perhaps matching TRBD2 (7 bases). The CDR3 is 15 residues long. Trimming cost V 2 bases and J 6 bases, with 15 bases left between them. The germline CDR1 and CDR2 sequences are SEHNR and FQNEAQ (reference sequence).

This clonotype has just a few counts. V usage is TRBV20-1 and J usage is TRBJ1-2, with TRBD1 identical over 7 bases. The CDR3 has 14 amino acids. The germline V gene encodes CDR1 DFQATT and CDR2 SNEGSKA (reference sequence). The junction had 4 bases not matched to a gene; V was cut back by 0 bases and J by 3 bases. Here the CDR3 reads CSARDARGYYGYTF. CDR3 sequence (DNA): TGCAGTGCTAGAGATGCCAGGGGGTACTATGGCTACACCTTC.

About this clonotype: A single base separates this from a much larger clone, so it may be a read error. This sequence joins TRBV6-2 or TRBV6-3 and TRBJ2-3; 7 bases are shared with TRBD2. This CDR3 has 16 amino acids. The ends lost 5 bases at V and 7 bases at J; junction bases unmatched: 15. The germline V gene encodes CDR1 MNHEY and CDR2 SVGEGT. The CDR3 reads CASSPHKAGQTHTQYF. DNA for the CDR3: TGTGCCAGCAGTCCCCATAAAGCGGGGCAGACACATACGCAGTATTTT.

The chain joins TRBV30 to TRBJ1-2; D is possibly TRBD1 (6 bases). This CDR3 contains 10 residues. Germline V gene data show CDR1 as GTSNPN and CDR2 as SVGIG (reference sequence). The germline V and J ends were trimmed by 6 bases and 8 bases, with 10 bases remaining between them. CDR3 coding DNA: TGTGCCTGTTCAGGGGAGGGCTACACCTTC. Its translation is CACSGEGYTF.

The rearrangement links TRBV5-1 to TRBJ1-3, with unresolved D. Trimming removed 0 bases from V and 8 bases from J, with 12 bases in between. The germline V gene has CDR1 SGHRS and CDR2 YFSETQ. The CDR3 is 14 amino acids. The CDR3 DNA reads as TGCGCCAGCAGCTTGGCGGTTCAGCCCGACACCATATATTTT. Translated: CASSLAVQPDTIYF.

In this sample, this clonotype turned up many times. The genes are TRBV5-1 and TRBJ2-5, with TRBD2 matching 7 bases. The J call may be faulty, since TRBJ2-7 better matches the DNA end. The CDR3 is 15 amino acids. Germline V gives CDR1 SGHRS, CDR2 YFSETQ. The CDR3 DNA reads TGCGCCAGCAGCTTGGTTTCTAGCGGAGAGTACGAGCAGTACTTC. Amino acid sequence: CASSLVSSGEYEQYF.

This clonotype has only a few counts. J is TRBJ2-5 and V is TRBV27; D possibly corresponds to TRBD2 (5 bases). This CDR3 has 14 residues. V was pared by 6 bases and J by 5 bases, with 16 bases between. Per germline, CDR1 MNHEY and CDR2 SMNVEV (reference sequence). The CDR3 here is CASSLSGRRETQYF. The CDR3 bases are TGTGCCAGCAGCCTTTCGGGCAGGAGGGAGACCCAGTACTTC.

This clonotype was seen a handful of times. The chain uses TRBV9 and TRBJ1-2; D remains ambiguous. The CDR3 runs 11 residues. V lost 0 bases and J lost 8, with 5 bases in between. CDR1 is SGDLS, CDR2 YYNGEE, per germline. CDR3: CASSVGRGYTF. DNA of the CDR3: TGTGCCAGCAGCGTAGGGCGGGGCTACACCTTC.